Sequencing of this T cell receptor beta chain was carried out in a study of cytomegalovirus exposure and HLA in healthy donors. Study information: A prior analysis found 117 million unique TCR beta sequences from approximately 190 million T cells. Overall study findings and caveats: V segments that were indistinguishable, TRBV6-2 and TRBV6-3 among them, were omitted from analysis. TCR beta sequences reportedly predicted most subjects' HLA-A and HLA-B alleles accurately. Earlier analysis looked at TCR beta V segments, and most were productive about 90% or about 30% of the time.

This CDR3 region has 16 residues. The germline CDR1 and CDR2 sequences are LNHDA and SQIVND (reference sequence). V was trimmed by 5 bases and J by 6 bases, leaving 23 bases between them. The PCR had 60 Vbeta and 13 Jbeta primers. Clones were sequenced by immunoSEQ multiplex PCR, and TCRdb holds only the in-frame ones, with some missing. The data contain over 150,000 clones, 79% of them singletons. The count of this clone is one. Its antigen is undetermined. The TCR was taken from a man aged 40-49 years in good health and CMV-seronegative. What was sequenced was PBMCs. The V and J genes are TRBV19 and TRBJ2-7, with a weak D call TRBD1 (6 bases). The CDR3 sequence: CASSVRTGTPSVEQYF. The CDR3 DNA sequence: TGTGCCAGTAGTGTAAGGACCGGGACACCCTCCGTCGAGCAGTACTTC.